This TCR beta chain came from a study of cytomegalovirus exposure and HLA in healthy donors. Researchers ran the PCR with 60 Vbeta and 13 Jbeta primers. Here immunoSEQ multiplex PCR was the method, and the copy in TCRdb shows in-frame clones only, minus some. Of about 130,000 clones listed, 77% are singletons. General study results and limits: DRB1 had the most TCR associations and HLA-C the fewest, a later analysis found, with rates varying by HLA locus. TCR sequences were mostly rare, though some public TCRs occurred in many donors. Later analysis showed most CMV-associated TCR beta chains appearing HLA-restricted.

There are 16 residues in the CDR3. Per the germline V gene, CDR1 is LNHNV and CDR2 is YYDKDF (reference sequence). With V trimmed by 0 bases and J by 1 base, 3 bases remained unmatched. On this clone itself: Its antigen is unidentified.

The specimen sequenced was PBMCs. The TCR sequence derives from a woman in her sixties or seventies in good health and CMV-seronegative. V and J are TRBV15 and TRBJ1-3, with 7 bases fitting TRBD1. The CDR3 loop is CATSRDPGGSGNTIYF. DNA for the CDR3: TGTGCCACCAGCAGAGACCCAGGGGGATCTGGAAACACCATATATTTT.